These T cell receptor beta chains were read from a single sample in a study of blood T cell repertoires in COVID-19. Generated by immunoSEQ multiplex PCR, the TCRdb table keeps only in-frame clones and is missing some. Of over 300,000 clones in the sample, around nine tenths are singletons; the top ten hold over 9%. The sequencing sample was made of PBMCs or T cells enriched from blood (not recorded which). All receptors derive from a woman between 40 and 50 years old who had recovered from COVID-19. Both conserved end residues are part of each CDR3. Fields, in order: clone size, D gene, V gene, J gene, CDR3 DNA, CDR3 protein. D genes are given only for firm matches. A row's size may be missing; if present it is once, few, many or a size class.

size: once; D: TRBD1; V: TRBV28; J: TRBJ1-5; DNA: TGTGCCAGCAGGGGACAGGGTTATCAGCCCCAGCATTTT; CDR3: CASRGQGYQPQHF
size: once; D: TRBD2; V: TRBV6-5; J: TRBJ2-4; DNA: TGTGCCAGCCTACTCGGGGGGGCGAATGAGGCTCAGTACTTC; CDR3: CASLLGGANEAQYF
size: .; D: .; V: TRBV7-9; J: TRBJ2-1; DNA: TGTGCCAGCACCTTCAGGGGTTCCTACAATGAGCAGTTCTTC; CDR3: CASTFRGSYNEQFF
size: .; D: .; V: TRBV19; J: TRBJ2-1; DNA: TGTGCCAGTAGTCGAATGCCGGGACTCCCCTACAATGAGCAGTTCTTC; CDR3: CASSRMPGLPYNEQFF
size: .; D: TRBD1; V: TRBV5-4; J: TRBJ2-5; DNA: TGTGCCAGCAGCCACACCCTGATCCGAGGGGGCTCAGAGACCCAGTACTTC; CDR3: CASSHTLIRGGSETQYF
size: .; D: .; V: TRBV7-2; J: TRBJ2-6; DNA: TGTGCCAGCAGTTTAGATATGTCTGGGGCCAACGTCCTGACTTTC; CDR3: CASSLDMSGANVLTF
size: .; D: .; V: TRBV3-1/TRBV3-2; J: TRBJ1-1; DNA: TGTGCCAGCAGTCGGGGACACCGCACTGAAGCTTTCTTT; CDR3: CASSRGHRTEAFF
size: once; D: TRBD1; V: TRBV7-6; J: TRBJ1-2; DNA: TGTGCCAGCAGCTCTAGACGGACAGGGAACTATGGCTACACCTTC; CDR3: CASSSRRTGNYGYTF
size: .; D: TRBD2; V: TRBV28; J: TRBJ2-1; DNA: TGTGCCAGCAGTCCGACTAGCGGGGGCTCCTACAATGAGCAGTTCTTC; CDR3: CASSPTSGGSYNEQFF
size: .; D: .; V: TRBV10-3; J: TRBJ1-5; DNA: TGTGCCATCAGTGAAGGACATCCCCAACCCCAGCATTTT; CDR3: CAISEGHPQPQHF
size: .; D: .; V: TRBV30; J: TRBJ2-4; DNA: TGTGCCTGGAGTAAGACGGCCTTGCCGGGGGCCAAAAACATTCAGTACTTC; CDR3: CAWSKTALPGAKNIQYF
size: .; D: .; V: TRBV11-1; J: TRBJ1-2; DNA: TGTGCCAGCAGCTTAGATACAGGGATGGGCACCTATGGCTACACCTTC; CDR3: CASSLDTGMGTYGYTF
size: .; D: .; V: TRBV7-3; J: TRBJ1-2; DNA: TGTGCCAGCAGCCTAAAGGAACGGGGGGTCAACTATGGCTACACCTTC; CDR3: CASSLKERGVNYGYTF
size: .; D: TRBD1; V: TRBV2; J: TRBJ1-1; DNA: TGTGCCAGCAGTGGAGCAGGGGGAGTGGGTGAAGCTTTCTTT; CDR3: CASSGAGGVGEAFF
size: .; D: .; V: TRBV7-3; J: TRBJ2-1; DNA: TGTGCCAGCAGCTCCACCCCAGGGGCCGCCTTGAATGAGCAGTTCTTC; CDR3: CASSSTPGAALNEQFF
size: .; D: TRBD2; V: TRBV28; J: TRBJ2-1; DNA: TGTGCCAGTTTCTCCGACTTAGCGGGGCGCGGCTTCTACAATGAGCAGTTCTTC; CDR3: CASFSDLAGRGFYNEQFF
size: .; D: TRBD2; V: TRBV9; J: TRBJ2-7; DNA: TGTGCCAGCAGCGTAGACGTACTAGCGTACGAGCAGTACTTC; CDR3: CASSVDVLAYEQYF
size: .; D: .; V: TRBV6-5; J: TRBJ2-2; DNA: TGTGCCAGCAGTACAGGGCCCTCCACCGGGGAGCTGTTTTTT; CDR3: CASSTGPSTGELFF
size: .; D: .; V: TRBV24-1; J: TRBJ1-1; DNA: TGTGCCACCAGTCTCAACCCCCGGGAAATACACACTGAAGCTTTCTTT; CDR3: CATSLNPREIHTEAFF
size: .; D: TRBD1; V: TRBV4-2; J: TRBJ1-2; DNA: TGTGCCAGCAGCCCCGGGACAGGGGATTTGATTTACTATGGCTACACCTTC; CDR3: CASSPGTGDLIYYGYTF
size: .; D: .; V: TRBV5-1; J: TRBJ1-1; DNA: TGCGCCAGCAGCTTTCAGGGGCTTGAGCGAGCTTTCTTT; CDR3: CASSFQGLERAFF
size: .; D: .; V: TRBV29-1; J: TRBJ1-4; DNA: TGCAGCGTTTTAGAGTTTCAAGAAAAACTGTTTTTT; CDR3: CSVLEFQEKLFF
size: .; D: TRBD1; V: TRBV27; J: TRBJ1-2; DNA: TGTGCCAGCAGTTACGGACAGGGTATGGTTGGCTACACCTTC; CDR3: CASSYGQGMVGYTF
size: .; D: TRBD1; V: TRBV7-7; J: TRBJ2-1; DNA: TGTGCTAGCAGCTTAGAAGACAGGGGGCCCTACAATGAGCAGTTCTTC; CDR3: CASSLEDRGPYNEQFF
size: .; D: TRBD1; V: TRBV10-3; J: TRBJ1-4; DNA: TGTGCCATCAGTGATGGACAGGGGCGGGAAAAACTGTTTTTT; CDR3: CAISDGQGREKLFF
size: .; D: TRBD2; V: TRBV7-3; J: TRBJ2-2; DNA: TGTGCCAGCAGCGTTCTAGCGGGGGGGCTCTCCGGGGAGCTGTTTTTT; CDR3: CASSVLAGGLSGELFF
size: .; D: .; V: TRBV24-1; J: TRBJ2-1; DNA: TGTGCCACCAGTGACAACGGAGGCTCCTACAATGAGCAGTTCTTC; CDR3: CATSDNGGSYNEQFF
size: .; D: TRBD1; V: TRBV3-1/TRBV3-2; J: TRBJ1-6; DNA: TGTGCCAGCAGCCCGACAGGGGGCGAGGGGATAGGGTGGAATTCACCCCTCCACTTT; CDR3: CASSPTGGEGIGWNSPLHF
size: .; D: .; V: TRBV9; J: TRBJ1-3; DNA: TGTGCCAGCAGCGTAGAGGGCAGGGCTGGAAACACCATATATTTT; CDR3: CASSVEGRAGNTIYF
size: .; D: TRBD1; V: TRBV27; J: TRBJ2-3; DNA: TGTGCCAGCAGTTCTGGGACAGGGGGAGGAGATACGCAGTATTTT; CDR3: CASSSGTGGGDTQYF
size: once; D: .; V: TRBV25-1; J: TRBJ1-6; DNA: TGTGCCAGCAGTGAAAGCACCGGGAATTCACCCCTCCACTTT; CDR3: CASSESTGNSPLHF
size: once; D: TRBD2; V: TRBV6-6; J: TRBJ2-7; DNA: TGTGCCAGCACCTCACCGGGGGGGAACTACGAGCAGTACTTC; CDR3: CASTSPGGNYEQYF